This TCR beta chain emerged from a study of blood T cells in healthy people across ages. The length of the CDR3 is 14 residues. V was trimmed by 2 bases and J by 1 base, leaving 11 bases between them. Germline CDR1 and CDR2: DFQATT and SNEGSKA (reference sequence). Together with a sample-barcoded 5' primer, a J-beta primer mix was included in a second PCR lasting about 7 to 11 cycles. Every single cDNA molecule received a tag from a template-switch adaptor with 12 random nucleotides. TCRdb ran MiXCR on the 5' RACE reads and lists one entry per CDR3 protein. The sample consists of about 1.5 million distinct CDR3 sequences, 40% to 45% of them appearing once.

Sequenced material: blood. This chain joins TRBV20-1 and TRBJ1-1; TRBD1 might be the D (5 bases). This TCR was sampled from a woman aged 18 to 35 in good health. CDR3 coding DNA: TGCAGTGCTAGATCCCCGGGGGAGAACACTGAAGCTTTCTTT. The encoded protein is CSARSPGENTEAFF.